This T cell receptor (beta chain) was documented in a study of metastatic and nonmetastatic thyroid tumors. The wider study: The authors compared repertoires across blood and tumor or nodule tissue from malignant and benign thyroid patients.

TCRdb re-analyzed the PCR reads using MiXCR. The sample holds around 15,000 clones; 15% to 17% are singletons and the top ten take 15% to 20%. Many counts were recorded for this clone. Ahead of thyroid surgery, no patient had received treatment of any kind. The CDR3 is 14 residues long. V was clipped by 8 bases and J by 2 bases; unmatched bases: 4. CDR1 SNHLY and CDR2 FYNNEI come from the germline V gene. The clonotype was recovered from a female donor with papillary thyroid cancer or a benign thyroid nodule (not recorded which). Some clones in this sample may be carry-over from other donors' samples. Source material: blood. The chain is built from TRBV2 and TRBJ1-5; 9 bases map to TRBD1. CDR3 sequence: CASGGQGGNQPQHF. DNA for the CDR3: TGTGCCAGCGGGGGACAGGGCGGCAATCAGCCCCAGCATTTT.